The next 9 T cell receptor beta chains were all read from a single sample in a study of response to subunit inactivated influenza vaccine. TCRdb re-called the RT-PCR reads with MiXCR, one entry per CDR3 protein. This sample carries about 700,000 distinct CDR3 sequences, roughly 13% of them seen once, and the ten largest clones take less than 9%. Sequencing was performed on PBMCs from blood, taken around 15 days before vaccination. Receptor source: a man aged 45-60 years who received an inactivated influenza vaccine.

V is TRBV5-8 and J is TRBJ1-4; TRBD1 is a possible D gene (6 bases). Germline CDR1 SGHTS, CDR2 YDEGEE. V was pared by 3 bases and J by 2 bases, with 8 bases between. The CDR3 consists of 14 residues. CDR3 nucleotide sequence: TGTGCCAGCAGCTGGGGGCGGACTAATGAAAAACTGTTTTTT. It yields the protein CASSWGRTNEKLFF.

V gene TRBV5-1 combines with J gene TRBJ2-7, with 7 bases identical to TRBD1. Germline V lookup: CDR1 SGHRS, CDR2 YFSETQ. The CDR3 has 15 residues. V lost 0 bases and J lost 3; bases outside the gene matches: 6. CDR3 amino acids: CASSLAGQKLYEQYF. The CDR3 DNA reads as TGCGCCAGCAGCTTGGCGGGACAGAAACTCTACGAGCAGTACTTC.

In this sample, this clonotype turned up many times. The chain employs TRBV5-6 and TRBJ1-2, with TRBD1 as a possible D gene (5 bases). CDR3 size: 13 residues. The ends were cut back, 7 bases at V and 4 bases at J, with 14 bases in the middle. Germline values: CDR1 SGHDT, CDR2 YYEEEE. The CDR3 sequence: CASRGRAGYGYTF. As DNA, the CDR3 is TGTGCCAGCCGGGGGAGGGCCGGCTATGGCTACACCTTC.

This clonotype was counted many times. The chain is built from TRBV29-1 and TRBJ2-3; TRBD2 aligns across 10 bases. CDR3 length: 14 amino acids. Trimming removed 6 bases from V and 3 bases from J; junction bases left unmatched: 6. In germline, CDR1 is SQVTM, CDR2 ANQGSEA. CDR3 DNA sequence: TGCAGCGTGGATAGCGGGGGGTGGACAGATACGCAGTATTTT. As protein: CSVDSGGWTDTQYF.

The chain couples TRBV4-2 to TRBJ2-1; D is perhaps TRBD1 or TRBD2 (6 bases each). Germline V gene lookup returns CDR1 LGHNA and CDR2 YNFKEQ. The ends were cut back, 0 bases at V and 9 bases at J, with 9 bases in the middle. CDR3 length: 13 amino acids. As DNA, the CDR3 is TGTGCCAGCAGCCAAGATTGGGGGGCTGAGCAGTTCTTC. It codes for CASSQDWGAEQFF.

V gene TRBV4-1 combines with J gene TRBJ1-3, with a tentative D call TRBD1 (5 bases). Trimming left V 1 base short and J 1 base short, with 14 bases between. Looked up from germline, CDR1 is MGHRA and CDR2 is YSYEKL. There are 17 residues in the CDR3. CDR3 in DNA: TGCGCCAGCAGCCAAGTTCTCGGGGGTTCATCTGGAAACACCATATATTTT. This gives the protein CASSQVLGGSSGNTIYF.

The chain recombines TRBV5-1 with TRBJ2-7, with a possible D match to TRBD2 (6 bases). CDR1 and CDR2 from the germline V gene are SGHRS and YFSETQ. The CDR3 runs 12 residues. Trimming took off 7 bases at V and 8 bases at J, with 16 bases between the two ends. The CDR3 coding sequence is TGCGCCAGCTTCGAGGGGACTTCGCAGCAGTACTTC. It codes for CASFEGTSQQYF.

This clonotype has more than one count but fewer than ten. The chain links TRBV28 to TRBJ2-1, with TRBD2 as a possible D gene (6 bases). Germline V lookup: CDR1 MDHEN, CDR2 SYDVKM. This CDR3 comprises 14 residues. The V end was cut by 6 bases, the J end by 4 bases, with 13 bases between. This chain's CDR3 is CASSDGRDYNEQFF. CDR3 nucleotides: TGTGCCAGCAGCGATGGGCGGGATTACAATGAGCAGTTCTTC. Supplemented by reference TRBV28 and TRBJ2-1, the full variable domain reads DVKVTQSSRYLVKRTGEKVFLECVQDMDHENMFWYRQDPGLGLRLIYFSYDVKMKEKGDIPEGYSVSREKKERFSLILESASTNQTSMYLCASSDGRDYNEQFFGPGTRLTVL.

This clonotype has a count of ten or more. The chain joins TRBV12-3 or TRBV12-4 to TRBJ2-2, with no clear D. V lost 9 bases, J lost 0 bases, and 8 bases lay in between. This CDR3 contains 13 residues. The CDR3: CARQRTNTGELFF. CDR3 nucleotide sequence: TGTGCCAGACAGCGAACGAACACCGGGGAGCTGTTTTTT.